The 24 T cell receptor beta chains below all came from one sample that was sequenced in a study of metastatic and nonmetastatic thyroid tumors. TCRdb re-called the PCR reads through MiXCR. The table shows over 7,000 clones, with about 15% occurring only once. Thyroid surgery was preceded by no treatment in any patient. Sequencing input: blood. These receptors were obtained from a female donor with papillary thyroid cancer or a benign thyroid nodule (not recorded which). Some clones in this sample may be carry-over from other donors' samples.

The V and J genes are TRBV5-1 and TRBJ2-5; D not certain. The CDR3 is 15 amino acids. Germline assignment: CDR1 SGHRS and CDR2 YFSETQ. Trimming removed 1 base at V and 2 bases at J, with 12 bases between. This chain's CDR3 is CASSLRADLQETQYF. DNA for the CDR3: TGCGCCAGCAGCTTGAGGGCAGACCTTCAAGAGACCCAGTACTTC.

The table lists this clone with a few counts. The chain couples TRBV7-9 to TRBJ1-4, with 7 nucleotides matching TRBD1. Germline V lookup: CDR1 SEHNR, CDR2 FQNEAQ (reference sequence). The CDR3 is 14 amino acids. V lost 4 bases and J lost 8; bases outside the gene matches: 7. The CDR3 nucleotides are TGTGCCAGCAGCTCACAGGGGAATTTCGAAAAACTGTTTTTT. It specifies CASSSQGNFEKLFF.

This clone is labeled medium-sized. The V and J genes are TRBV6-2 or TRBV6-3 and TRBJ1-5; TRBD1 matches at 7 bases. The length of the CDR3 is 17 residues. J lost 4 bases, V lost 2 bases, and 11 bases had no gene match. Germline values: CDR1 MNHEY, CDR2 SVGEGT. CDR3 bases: TGTGCCAGCAGTTACACCCTACAGGGGCCGGCTAATCAGCCCCAGCATTTT. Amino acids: CASSYTLQGPANQPQHF.

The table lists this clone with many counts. The CDR3 reads CASSAGQVAGANVLTF. In DNA, the CDR3 is TGTGCCAGCAGTGCCGGACAGGTCGCTGGGGCCAACGTCCTGACTTTC. The rearrangement joins TRBV6-1 to TRBJ2-6; 7 bases fit TRBD1. This CDR3 comprises 16 residues. From germline, CDR1 is MNHNS and CDR2 SASEGT. V lost 4 bases, J lost 2 bases, and 5 bases stayed unmatched.

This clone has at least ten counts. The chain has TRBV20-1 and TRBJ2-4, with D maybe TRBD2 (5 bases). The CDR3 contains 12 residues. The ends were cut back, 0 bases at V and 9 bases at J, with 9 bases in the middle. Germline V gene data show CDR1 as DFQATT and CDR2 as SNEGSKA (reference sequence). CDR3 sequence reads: CSAREDYTIQYF. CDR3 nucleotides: TGCAGTGCTAGAGAAGACTACACCATTCAGTACTTC.

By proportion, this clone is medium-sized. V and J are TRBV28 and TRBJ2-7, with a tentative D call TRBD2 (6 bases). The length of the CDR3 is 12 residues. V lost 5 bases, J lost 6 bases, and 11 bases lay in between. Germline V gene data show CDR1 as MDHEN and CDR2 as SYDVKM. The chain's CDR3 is CASSPGLFEQYF. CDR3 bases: TGTGCCAGCAGTCCGGGACTCTTCGAGCAGTACTTC. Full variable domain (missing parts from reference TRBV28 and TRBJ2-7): DVKVTQSSRYLVKRTGEKVFLECVQDMDHENMFWYRQDPGLGLRLIYFSYDVKMKEKGDIPEGYSVSREKKERFSLILESASTNQTSMYLCASSPGLFEQYFGPGTRLTVT.

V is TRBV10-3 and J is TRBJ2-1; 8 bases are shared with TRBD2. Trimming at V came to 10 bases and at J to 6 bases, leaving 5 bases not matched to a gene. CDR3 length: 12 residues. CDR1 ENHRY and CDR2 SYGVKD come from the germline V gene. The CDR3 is CATRGGINEQFF. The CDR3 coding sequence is TGTGCCACTCGGGGGGGGATCAATGAGCAGTTCTTC.

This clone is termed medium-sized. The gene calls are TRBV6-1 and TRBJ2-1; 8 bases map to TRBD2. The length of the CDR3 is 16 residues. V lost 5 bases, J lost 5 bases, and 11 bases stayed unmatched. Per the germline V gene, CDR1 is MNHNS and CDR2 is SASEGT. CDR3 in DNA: TGTGCCAGCAGTCCCCAATCCGGGGGGGTCCACAATGAGCAGTTCTTC. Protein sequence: CASSPQSGGVHNEQFF.

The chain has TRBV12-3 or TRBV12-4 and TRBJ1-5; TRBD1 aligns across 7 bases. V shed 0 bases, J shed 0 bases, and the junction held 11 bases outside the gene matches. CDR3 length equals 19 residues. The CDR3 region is CASSLARDSYSVSNQPQHF. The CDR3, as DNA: TGTGCCAGCAGTTTAGCCCGGGACAGTTACAGCGTTAGCAATCAGCCCCAGCATTTT.

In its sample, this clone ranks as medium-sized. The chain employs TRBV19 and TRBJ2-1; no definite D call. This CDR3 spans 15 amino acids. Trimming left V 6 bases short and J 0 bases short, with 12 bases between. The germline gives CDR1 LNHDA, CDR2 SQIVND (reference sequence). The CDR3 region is CASRLLTGSYNEQFF. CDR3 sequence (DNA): TGTGCCAGTAGACTACTTACCGGCTCCTACAATGAGCAGTTCTTC.

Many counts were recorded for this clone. CDR3 sequence (DNA): TGTGCCAGCAGCTTTCGGGACTACACCGGGGAGCTGTTTTTT. Protein sequence: CASSFRDYTGELFF. The J gene is TRBJ2-2, the V gene TRBV9, with a possible D match to TRBD2 (6 bases). CDR1 and CDR2 (germline): SGDLS, YYNGEE. This CDR3 is 14 amino acids long. V was cut by 4 bases and J by 3 bases, with 10 bases left in between.

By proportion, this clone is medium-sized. The CDR3 here is CATSQRRQGAGELFF. CDR3 in DNA: TGTGCCACCAGCCAAAGGAGACAGGGGGCCGGGGAGCTGTTTTTT. The chain couples TRBV15 to TRBJ2-2; 9 positions agree with TRBD1. Germline values: CDR1 LNHNV, CDR2 YYDKDF (reference sequence). J gave up 6 bases and V 5 bases, and 7 bases lay outside the gene matches. This CDR3 is built from 15 residues.

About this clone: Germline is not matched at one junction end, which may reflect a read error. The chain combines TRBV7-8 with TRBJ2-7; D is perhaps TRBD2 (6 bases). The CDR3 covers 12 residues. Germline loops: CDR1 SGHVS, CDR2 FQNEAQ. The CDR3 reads CVSSLAASQQYF. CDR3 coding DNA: TGTGTCAGCAGCTTAGCGGCATCCCAGCAGTACTTC.

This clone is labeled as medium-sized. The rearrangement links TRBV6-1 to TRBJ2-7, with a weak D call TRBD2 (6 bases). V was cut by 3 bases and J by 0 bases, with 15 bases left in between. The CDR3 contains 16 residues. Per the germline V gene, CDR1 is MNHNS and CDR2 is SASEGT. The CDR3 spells CASSDLAAGSSYEQYF. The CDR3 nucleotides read TGTGCCAGCAGTGATTTAGCGGCCGGTAGCTCCTACGAGCAGTACTTC.

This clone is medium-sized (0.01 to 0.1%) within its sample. The CDR3 loop is CATSNQVGWFF. CDR3 nucleotides: TGTGCCACCAGCAACCAGGTGGGATGGTTTTTT. The chain links TRBV15 to TRBJ1-4; D gene ambiguous. Trimming took off 4 bases at V and 16 bases at J, with 13 bases between the two ends. This CDR3 has 11 residues. The germline V gene has CDR1 LNHNV and CDR2 YYDKDF (reference sequence).

The CDR3 spells CASTYGGQVYGYTF. The CDR3 coding sequence is TGTGCCAGCACCTACGGGGGACAAGTCTATGGCTACACCTTC. The chain combines TRBV7-3 with TRBJ1-2, with TRBD1 as a possible D gene (6 bases). This CDR3 has 14 amino acids. The V gene's germline CDR1 is SGHTA and CDR2 FQGTGA. V was pared by 7 bases and J by 4 bases, with 16 bases between.

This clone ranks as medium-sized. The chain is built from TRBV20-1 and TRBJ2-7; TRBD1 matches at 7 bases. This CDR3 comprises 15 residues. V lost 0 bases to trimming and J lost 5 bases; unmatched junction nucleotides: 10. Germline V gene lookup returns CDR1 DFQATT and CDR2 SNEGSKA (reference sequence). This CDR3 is CSARDLVTGINEQYF. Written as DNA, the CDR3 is TGCAGTGCTAGAGATCTCGTGACAGGGATCAACGAGCAGTACTTC.

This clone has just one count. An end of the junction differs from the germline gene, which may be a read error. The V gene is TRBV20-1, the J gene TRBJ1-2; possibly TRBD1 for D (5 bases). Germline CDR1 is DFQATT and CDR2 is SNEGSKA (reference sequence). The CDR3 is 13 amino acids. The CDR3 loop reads CSATKGTQEDYPF. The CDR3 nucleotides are TGCAGTGCTACCAAGGGGACTCAGGAGGACTACCCCTTC.

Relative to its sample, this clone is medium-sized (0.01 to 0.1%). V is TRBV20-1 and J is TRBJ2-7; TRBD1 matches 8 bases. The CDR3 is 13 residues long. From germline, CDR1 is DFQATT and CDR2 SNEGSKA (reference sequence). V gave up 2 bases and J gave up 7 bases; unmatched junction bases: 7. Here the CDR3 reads CSARYTRTGEQYF. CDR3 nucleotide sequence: TGCAGTGCTAGATATACCCGGACAGGGGAGCAGTACTTC.

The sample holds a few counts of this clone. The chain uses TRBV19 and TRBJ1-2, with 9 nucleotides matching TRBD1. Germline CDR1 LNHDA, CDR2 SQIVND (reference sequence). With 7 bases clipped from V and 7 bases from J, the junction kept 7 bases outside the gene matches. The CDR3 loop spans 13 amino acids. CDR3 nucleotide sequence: TGTGCCAGTATGGGGACAGGGCTCGGTGGCTACACCTTC. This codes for CASMGTGLGGYTF.

The CDR3 sequence: CASSQGFGREQPQHF. The DNA of the CDR3 is TGCGCCAGCAGCCAAGGATTCGGGAGGGAACAGCCCCAGCATTTT. J is TRBJ1-5 and V is TRBV4-1; D is uncertain. V lost 1 base and J lost 7, with 14 bases in between. Germline CDR1 MGHRA, CDR2 YSYEKL. The CDR3 has 15 residues.

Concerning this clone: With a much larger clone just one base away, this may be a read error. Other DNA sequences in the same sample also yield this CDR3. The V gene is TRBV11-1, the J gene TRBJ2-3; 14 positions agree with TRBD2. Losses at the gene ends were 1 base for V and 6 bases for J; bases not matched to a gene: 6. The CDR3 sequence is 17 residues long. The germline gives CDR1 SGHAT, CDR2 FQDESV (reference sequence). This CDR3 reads CASSLGLAGGPKDTQYF. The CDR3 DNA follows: TGTGCCAGCAGCTTAGGACTAGCGGGAGGGCCAAAGGATACGCAGTATTTT.

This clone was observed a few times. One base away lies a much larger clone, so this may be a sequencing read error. The CDR3 nucleotides read TGTGCCAGCAGTTTGGGCCGATGTGGCGAGCAGTACTTC. This gives the protein CASSLGRCGEQYF. This sequence joins TRBV6-5 and TRBJ2-7, with D hard to call. Trimming pared 4 bases from V and 6 bases from J, leaving 13 bases between. The CDR3 spans 13 residues. The germline V gene has CDR1 MNHEY and CDR2 SVGAGI.

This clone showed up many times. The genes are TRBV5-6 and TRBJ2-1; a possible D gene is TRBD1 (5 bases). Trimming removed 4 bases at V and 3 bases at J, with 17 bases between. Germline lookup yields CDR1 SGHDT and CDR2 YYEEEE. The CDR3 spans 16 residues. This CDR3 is CASSALLDTGYNEQFF. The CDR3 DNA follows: TGTGCCAGCAGCGCCCTGCTGGACACGGGCTACAATGAGCAGTTCTTC.